Each of the 17 T cell receptor beta chains below was sequenced from the same sample in a study of beta chain features in type 1 diabetes (dated by TCRdb to 2017 to 2018). Antigens of these TCRs are unknown. Overall results and qualifications from the work: A moderate but significant shortening of TCRB CDR3 length was observed in type 1 diabetes patients in all four CD4+ subsets.

Libraries were prepared through the immunoSEQ multiplex PCR assay. The entire isolated RNA was reverse transcribed using the High Capacity cDNA Reverse Transcription Kit, and thus expressed TCRB transcripts were sequenced. TCRdb stores this immuneACCESS table with in-frame sequences only. Part of the clones is absent; in the studies checked, under half of the shortfall reflects unresolved V genes, and no reason is known for the rest. The sample data list 600,000 to 700,000 clones, and over 10% of these were observed just once. Jointly, the top ten make up 0.022% of the sample. What was sequenced was naive CD4+ T cells from blood. The cell subset or site tag for this specimen amounts to: true naive CD4+ T cells. The receptors were gathered from a man aged 18 to 29 with type 1 diabetes.

The chain joins TRBV7-9 to TRBJ1-1, with D maybe TRBD1 (6 bases). V lost 2 bases and J lost 1, with 17 bases in between. This CDR3 has 17 residues. Germline V gene lookup returns CDR1 SEHNR and CDR2 FQNEAQ (reference sequence). CDR3 sequence (DNA): TGTGCCAGCAGCTTAATTGGACAGAGCTTACAGAACACTGAAGCTTTCTTT. Protein product: CASSLIGQSLQNTEAFF. Based on the CDR3 plus reference TRBV7-9 and TRBJ1-1, the full variable domain is DTGVSQNPRHKITKRGQNVTFRCDPISEHNRLYWYRQTLGQGPEFLTYFQNEAQLEKSRLLSDRFSAERPKGSFSTLEIQRTEQGDSAMYLCASSLIGQSLQNTEAFFGQGTRLTVV.

V usage is TRBV2 and J usage is TRBJ1-2; D not certain. Trimming left V 5 bases short and J 3 bases short, with 10 bases between. Per the germline V gene, CDR1 is SNHLY and CDR2 is FYNNEI. The CDR3 covers 13 residues. The CDR3 loop reads CASSTGPYYGYTF. CDR3 sequence (DNA): TGTGCCAGCAGTACCGGGCCTTACTATGGCTACACCTTC.

There are a few counts of this clone. CDR3 nucleotide sequence: TGTGCCAGCAGCCTCAACGGAAACACCATATATTTT. It is translated as CASSLNGNTIYF. The V gene is TRBV7-6, the J gene TRBJ1-3; D gene unclear. Trimming removed 5 bases at V and 4 bases at J, with 6 bases between. Germline loops: CDR1 SGHVS, CDR2 FNYEAQ. This CDR3 region has 12 residues.

The V gene is TRBV7-3, the J gene TRBJ2-5; tentatively, D is TRBD2 (6 bases). The V end lost 6 bases, the J end lost 2 bases, and 13 bases lay between the germline ends. Germline values: CDR1 SGHTA, CDR2 FQGTGA. This CDR3 spans 14 amino acids. CDR3 DNA sequence: TGTGCCAGCAGGGGGACTGACAGACAAGAGACCCAGTACTTC. It yields the protein CASRGTDRQETQYF.

V usage is TRBV4-2 and J usage is TRBJ1-1; D remains ambiguous. The CDR3 length is 13 residues. Trimming removed 0 bases at V and 7 bases at J, with 9 bases between. Germline CDR1 reads LGHNA; CDR2 reads YNFKEQ. CDR3 sequence (DNA): TGTGCCAGCAGCCAAGATACGGCTATTGAAGCTTTCTTT. Its protein is CASSQDTAIEAFF.

This clone was seen a handful of times. The chain joins TRBV30 to TRBJ2-1; D may be TRBD1 or TRBD2 (6 bases each). Between the trimmed V and J ends, which lost 2 bases and 10 bases, there was a span of 15 bases. The CDR3 consists of 13 residues. The V gene's germline CDR1 is GTSNPN and CDR2 SVGIG (reference sequence). In DNA, the CDR3 is TGTGCCTGGAGTATGGGGGGCGCGAGGGAGCAGTTCTTC. Protein: CAWSMGGAREQFF.

This clone was counted once. The chain combines TRBV10-3 with TRBJ1-2, with a weak D call TRBD1 (5 bases). The length of the CDR3 is 16 residues. V was trimmed by 6 bases and J by 8 bases, leaving 25 bases between them. The germline V gene encodes CDR1 ENHRY and CDR2 SYGVKD. Here the CDR3 DNA reads TGTGCCATCAGGGACGGTGGGGCAGGGAGTGAAGTGGGCTACACCTTC. Encoded protein: CAIRDGGAGSEVGYTF.

This chain links TRBV5-1 with TRBJ2-2; D is undetermined. V lost 6 bases and J lost 1, with 13 bases in between. Germline assignment: CDR1 SGHRS and CDR2 YFSETQ. This CDR3 has 15 amino acids. CDR3 amino acids: CASIGGQLNTGELFF. CDR3 coding DNA: TGCGCCAGCATAGGTGGCCAGCTGAACACCGGGGAGCTGTTTTTT. The full variable domain, completed using reference TRBV5-1 and TRBJ2-2, is KAGVTQTPRYLIKTRGQQVTLSCSPISGHRSVSWYQQTPGQGLQFLFEYFSETQRNKGNFPGRFSGRQFSNSRSEMNVSTLELGDSALYLCASIGGQLNTGELFFGEGSRLTVL.

The genes are TRBV7-8 and TRBJ2-1; D unresolved. CDR1 and CDR2 from the germline V gene are SGHVS and FQNEAQ. The CDR3 totals 15 residues. V was shortened by 4 bases and J by 9 bases, with 19 bases between the two germline ends. In nucleotides, the CDR3 is TGTGCCAGCAGCTCCCTGGGGATCGTCGAGGCTGAGCAGTTCTTC. It codes for CASSSLGIVEAEQFF. Full variable domain (missing parts from reference TRBV7-8 and TRBJ2-1): GAGVSQSPRYKVAKRGQDVALRCDPISGHVSLFWYQQALGQGPEFLTYFQNEAQLDKSGLPSDRFFAERPEGSVSTLKIQRTQQEDSAVYLCASSSLGIVEAEQFFGPGTRLTVL.

The gene calls are TRBV6-6 and TRBJ2-7; TRBD2 is a possible D gene (5 bases). CDR1 and CDR2 (germline): MNHNY, SVGAGI (reference sequence). The CDR3 has 14 residues. V was pared by 6 bases and J by 1 base, with 13 bases between. The CDR3 region has the DNA TGTGCCAGCAGCCCCCCCGGGGTGTCCTACGAGCAGTACTTC. As protein: CASSPPGVSYEQYF.

This clone was detected a few times. The V gene is TRBV6-5, the J gene TRBJ1-2, with a tentative D call TRBD1 (6 bases). The germline CDR1 and CDR2 sequences are MNHEY and SVGAGI. The CDR3 runs to 14 residues. The V end lost 2 bases, the J end lost 8 bases, and 15 bases lay between the germline ends. CDR3 nucleotides: TGTGCCAGCAGTTACCTACAGGGCAGAGGAGGCTACACCTTC. Protein product: CASSYLQGRGGYTF.

The chain employs TRBV7-9 and TRBJ2-3, with 12 bases matching TRBD2. This CDR3 is built from 18 residues. V shed 4 bases, J shed 2 bases, and the junction held 10 bases outside the gene matches. Germline CDR1 and CDR2: SEHNR and FQNEAQ (reference sequence). The DNA for the CDR3 is TGTGCCAGCAGCTCCTTAAGACTAGCGGGGGCCCACACAGATACGCAGTATTTT. It encodes CASSSLRLAGAHTDTQYF.

This chain joins TRBV7-9 and TRBJ2-4; TRBD2 agrees at 12 bases. J lost 5 bases, V lost 5 bases, and 7 bases had no gene match. The germline V gene has CDR1 SEHNR and CDR2 FQNEAQ (reference sequence). The CDR3 is made up of 16 amino acids. The CDR3 DNA is TGTGCCAGCAGCCATACTAGCGGGGGGCGCGAAAACATTCAGTACTTC. Translating gives CASSHTSGGRENIQYF. Filled out from reference TRBV7-9 and TRBJ2-4, the complete variable domain reads DTGVSQNPRHKITKRGQNVTFRCDPISEHNRLYWYRQTLGQGPEFLTYFQNEAQLEKSRLLSDRFSAERPKGSFSTLEIQRTEQGDSAMYLCASSHTSGGRENIQYFGAGTRLSVL.

The J gene is TRBJ2-3, the V gene TRBV30; a weak D match, TRBD1 (5 bases). The CDR3 loop spans 14 amino acids. The V end was cut by 1 base, the J end by 2 bases, with 10 bases between. Germline V lookup: CDR1 GTSNPN, CDR2 SVGIG (reference sequence). CDR3 sequence: CAWSEAGNTDTQYF. The CDR3 bases are TGTGCCTGGAGTGAGGCAGGGAACACAGATACGCAGTATTTT.

As to this clone: Other DNA sequences in this sample translate to the same CDR3. This chain links TRBV9 with TRBJ2-7; TRBD1 aligns across 7 bases. Germline CDR1 and CDR2: SGDLS and YYNGEE. J lost 2 bases, V lost 4 bases, and 6 bases had no gene match. The CDR3 consists of 14 residues. The CDR3 here is CASSPRTGTYEQYF. For the CDR3, the DNA is TGTGCCAGCAGCCCCAGGACAGGAACCTACGAGCAGTACTTC.

There are a few counts of this clone. CDR3 loop: CTSNLYRDRENYEQYF. The CDR3 region has the DNA TGCACCAGCAACCTGTATCGGGACAGGGAGAACTACGAGCAGTACTTC. This chain connects TRBV1 to TRBJ2-7; the listed D gene, TRBD1, was not tested against the DNA. TRBV1 corresponds to a pseudogene. The CDR3 consists of 16 residues.

This chain uses TRBV28 with TRBJ2-1; TRBD1 agrees at 7 bases. Germline V lookup: CDR1 MDHEN, CDR2 SYDVKM. J lost 0 bases, V lost 4 bases, and 6 bases had no gene match. This CDR3 is 16 amino acids long. The CDR3 region has the DNA TGTGCCAGCAGTTCTGGGACAGCTGACTCCTACAATGAGCAGTTCTTC. Protein: CASSSGTADSYNEQFF.